This is a list of T cell receptor beta chains from one sample in a study of T cell responses to AZD1222 COVID-19 vaccine. Using immunoSEQ multiplex PCR, the repertoire was profiled, and TCRdb retains in-frame clones only, with some absent. The sample shows more than 95,000 clones, 70% to 90% of them seen only once. Sample: peripheral blood, taken 28 days after the second AZD1222 dose. The receptors derive from an adult who received the AZD1222 COVID-19 vaccine. CDR3s include the opening cysteine and the closing phenylalanine or tryptophan. A D gene is named only where the DNA matches it firmly.

v_call d_call cdr3_aa
TRBV10-3 - CAISESMNTGELFF
TRBV18 - CASSPRDSSYEQYF
TRBV14 - CASSRRTSYGYTF
TRBV9 - CASSVADSRHSGNTIYF
TRBV28 TRBD2 CASSRWGASGSSYEQFF
TRBV5-6 - CASSTGRREHF
TRBV27 TRBD1 CASSGTGGNQPQHF
TRBV5-1 - CASSINVGGHTEAFF
TRBV27 - CASRGRGAKQETQYF
TRBV30 - CAWRLVEAFF
TRBV27 - CASSLRSGTGNTIYF
TRBV7-3 - CASSLISIGGGGSYNEQFF
TRBV18 - CASSPATGLRGGELFF
TRBV4-2 TRBD1 CASSQDGAGGGDSNQPQHF
TRBV5-1 - CASSWTGGDNQPQHF
TRBV10-3 TRBD1 CAISEQGGAYEQYF
TRBV7-2 - CASSLAGGGNSPLHF
TRBV24-1 TRBD2 CATSDPTSGGPSDEQFF
TRBV29-1 - CSVDGHSSYEQYF
TRBV30 - CAWSQRGFPYEQYF
TRBV27 - CASSLAGTYGYTF
TRBV10-3 - CAISDQTRGNTIYF
TRBV6-5 - CASNIWGTEAFF
TRBV28 - CASSPRDPYNQPQHF
TRBV9 TRBD1 CASSGTGTGEQYF
TRBV10-3 TRBD1 CAISEGTGINQPQHF
TRBV5-8 TRBD2 CASSSGTSLADTQYF
TRBV19 TRBD2 CASSTPGSGRLSGELFF
TRBV2 TRBD1 CASDGTGRGYGYTF
TRBV7-3 - CASSLRQGNTEAFF
TRBV12-3/TRBV12-4 - CASMRVYGNTIYF
TRBV28 - CASSRKNYRGIGNEQYF
TRBV11-2 - CASSLGVRVGSTDTQYF
TRBV5-8 - CASSLVQISNQPQHF
TRBV24-1 - CATSDLNNQPQHF
TRBV27 - CAIDPGEAFF
TRBV12-3/TRBV12-4 - CASSRTSYGYTF
TRBV19 - CASSKTGVYNEQFF
TRBV7-9 TRBD1 CASSWTSGQGAYEQYF
TRBV2 TRBD1 CASGGPGQGAEQYF
TRBV9 - CASSARPENTEAFF
TRBV23-1 - CASSQTQGRNQPQHF
TRBV10-3 - CAITDPGRRTGNTIYF
TRBV27 - CASSTSPAYEKLFF
TRBV3-1/TRBV3-2 - CASSQDRRGTDTQYF
TRBV28 - CASSSPLPEKQYF
TRBV2 - CASSDPRGSNQPQHF
TRBV28 - CASSSSYEQYF
TRBV6-5 TRBD1 CASSAAGQGKNIQYF
TRBV7-2 - CASSLWLNQETQYF
TRBV1 - CTTHIRPSSSTDTQYF
TRBV4-2 TRBD2 CASSRGSGSGYNEQFF
TRBV4-3 - CASSQGVRVNTEAFF